This entry lists 23 T cell receptor beta chains sequenced from one sample in a study of T-cell reconstitution after alpha-beta-depleted transplantation in children. The TCRbeta library incorporated unique molecular identifiers. TCRdb fed the PCR reads into MiXCR, producing one record per CDR3 protein. This table holds about 870,000 distinct CDR3 sequences, less than 20% found once. The sequenced sample was PBMCs, mostly from graft donor cells, obtained 360 days after TCRalphabeta/CD19-depleted stem cell transplant. These TCRs come from a male patient aged 10-17 years who had a stem cell transplant for acute lymphoblastic leukemia, so the T cells may come from the graft donor.

The chain has TRBV12-3 or TRBV12-4 and TRBJ2-5, with D possibly being TRBD2 (6 bases). V lost 5 bases and J 5 bases, leaving 18 bases between the germline ends. The CDR3 sequence is 15 residues long. CDR3 in DNA: TGTGCCAGCAGTCCCCCTCGGACTAATGGGGAGACCCAGTACTTC. Protein product: CASSPPRTNGETQYF.

This clonotype was observed a few times. The chain uses TRBV29-1 and TRBJ2-3, with 7 bases lining up with TRBD2. The J segment lost 4 bases and the V segment lost 6 bases, leaving 7 bases of the junction unmatched. The germline gives CDR1 SQVTM, CDR2 ANQGSEA. CDR3 size: 13 residues. CDR3 loop: CSVERDPPDTQYF. As DNA, the CDR3 is TGCAGCGTCGAGCGGGATCCCCCAGATACGCAGTATTTT.

Ten or more counts support this clonotype. The chain employs TRBV28 and TRBJ1-1, with 9 bases matching TRBD1. The V and J ends lost 7 bases and 7 bases, in that order; junction bases with no gene match: 22. Germline V gene lookup returns CDR1 MDHEN and CDR2 SYDVKM. The CDR3 spans 18 residues. The CDR3 region has the DNA TGTGCCAGCACCTCACCGCCCGGGACAGGGTTTAAGGGTGGTGAAGCTTTCTTT. This gives the protein CASTSPPGTGFKGGEAFF.

The V and J genes are TRBV7-9 and TRBJ1-1; D is ambiguous. Trimming took off 0 bases at V and 2 bases at J, with 7 bases between the two ends. This CDR3 is 14 amino acids long. CDR1 and CDR2 from the germline V gene are SEHNR and FQNEAQ (reference sequence). The CDR3, as DNA: TGTGCCAGCAGCTTAGCCGGAATCAACACTGAAGCTTTCTTT. It yields the protein CASSLAGINTEAFF.

V is TRBV7-6 and J is TRBJ2-1, with D possibly being TRBD1 or TRBD2 (5 bases each). The germline CDR1 and CDR2 sequences are SGHVS and FNYEAQ. V lost 2 bases, J lost 3 bases, and 11 bases lay in between. This CDR3 comprises 15 residues. The CDR3 loop reads CASSLNGGLYNEQFF. For the CDR3, the DNA is TGTGCCAGCAGCTTAAATGGGGGTCTCTACAATGAGCAGTTCTTC.

The chain has TRBV14 and TRBJ2-5, with no clear D. The germline CDR1 and CDR2 sequences are SGHDN and FVKESK. The CDR3 is made up of 14 amino acids. Trimming pared 1 base from V and 1 base from J, leaving 7 bases between. This chain's CDR3 is CASSQVAIQETQYF. The CDR3 coding sequence is TGTGCCAGCAGCCAAGTGGCCATCCAAGAGACCCAGTACTTC.

This clonotype was observed at least ten times. The V and J genes are TRBV28 and TRBJ2-3; possible D gene TRBD2, 5 bases. V lost 5 bases to trimming and J lost 0 bases, with 15 bases between them. The CDR3 covers 16 residues. The V gene's germline CDR1 is MDHEN and CDR2 SYDVKM. This CDR3 reads CASSRLGLASTDTQYF. CDR3 sequence (DNA): TGTGCCAGCAGTCGGTTAGGGCTAGCAAGCACAGATACGCAGTATTTT.

Many counts were recorded for this clonotype. This chain connects TRBV12-3 or TRBV12-4 to TRBJ2-7, with D uncertain. Trimming took 3 bases from V and 2 from J, leaving 8 bases between them. The CDR3 spans 13 residues. The CDR3 here is CASSLARTYEQYF. CDR3 bases: TGTGCCAGCAGTTTGGCCAGAACCTACGAGCAGTACTTC.

The chain recombines TRBV5-1 with TRBJ2-1, with D uncertain. CDR3 length: 14 amino acids. Germline assignment: CDR1 SGHRS and CDR2 YFSETQ. The ends were cut back, 2 bases at V and 9 bases at J, with 15 bases in the middle. CDR3 nucleotide sequence: TGCGCCAGCAGCTTTGACTCCCTAGGTATTGAGCAGTTCTTC. Its protein is CASSFDSLGIEQFF.

This clonotype was detected a few times. The V and J genes are TRBV27 and TRBJ1-6; D may be TRBD1 (5 bases). Germline assignment: CDR1 MNHEY and CDR2 SMNVEV (reference sequence). The V end was cut by 1 base, the J end by 10 bases, with 11 bases between. The length of the CDR3 is 14 residues. CDR3: CASSLLAGISPLHF. Written as DNA, the CDR3 is TGTGCCAGCAGTTTATTGGCAGGGATCTCACCCCTCCACTTT.

The chain combines TRBV5-1 with TRBJ1-3; 10 nucleotides align to TRBD1. The trim removed 3 bases at V and 4 bases at J, leaving 1 base unmatched. CDR1 is SGHRS, CDR2 YFSETQ, per germline. The CDR3 totals 14 residues. CDR3 residues: CASSWDRGGNTIYF. The CDR3 nucleotides are TGCGCCAGCAGCTGGGACAGGGGAGGAAACACCATATATTTT.

This clonotype was seen more than once but under ten times. The J gene is TRBJ2-7, the V gene TRBV10-3; TRBD1 aligns across 9 bases. Trimming took 11 bases from V and 3 from J; bases not matched to a gene: 8. Germline CDR1 is ENHRY and CDR2 is SYGVKD. The CDR3 has 13 residues. The CDR3 spells CAARQGENYEQYF. CDR3 DNA: TGTGCCGCCCGACAGGGGGAGAACTACGAGCAGTACTTC.

In this sample, this clonotype turned up a few times. The V gene is TRBV14, the J gene TRBJ2-7, with D tentatively TRBD1 (5 bases). Trimming left V 4 bases short and J 4 bases short, with 20 bases between. Per germline, CDR1 SGHDN and CDR2 FVKESK. CDR3 length equals 16 residues. CDR3 DNA sequence: TGTGCCAGCAGCCCCGACAGCCCCGGTATAGGGTACGAGCAGTACTTC. As protein: CASSPDSPGIGYEQYF.

V and J are TRBV4-1 and TRBJ2-3; 12 bases are a match to TRBD2. J lost 4 bases, V lost 1 base, and 3 bases had no gene match. In germline, CDR1 is MGHRA, CDR2 YSYEKL. The CDR3 length is 16 residues. The CDR3 spells CASSQGTSGTPDTQYF. CDR3 DNA sequence: TGCGCCAGCAGCCAAGGGACTAGCGGGACTCCAGATACGCAGTATTTT.

The chain links TRBV12-3 or TRBV12-4 to TRBJ2-3, with 10 bases identical to TRBD2. This CDR3 is 19 amino acids long. The CDR3: CTCSLVFLAGEVGTDTQYF. In nucleotides, the CDR3 is TGTACCTGCAGTTTAGTCTTTCTAGCGGGAGAGGTCGGCACAGATACGCAGTATTTT.

This clonotype was seen only a few times. V and J are TRBV12-3 or TRBV12-4 and TRBJ1-2; no firm D call. V was trimmed by 6 bases and J by 7 bases, leaving 21 bases between them. The CDR3 runs 15 residues. CDR3 DNA sequence: TGTGCCAGCAGCGTCCTCAACTCAGGTATTGGTGGCTACACCTTC. Encoded protein: CASSVLNSGIGGYTF.

In this sample, this clonotype turned up a few times. The gene calls are TRBV3-1 and TRBJ2-7, with D possibly TRBD2 on 6 matching bases. This CDR3 has 13 amino acids. CDR1 and CDR2 (germline): LGHDT, YNNKEL (reference sequence). Trimming took 2 bases from V and 6 from J, leaving 11 bases between them. CDR3 nucleotide sequence: TGTGCCAGCAGCCAAACGGGACTGGGCGAGCAGTACTTC. Translation: CASSQTGLGEQYF.

This clonotype appeared a few times. This chain joins TRBV6-1 and TRBJ2-2, with D possibly being TRBD2 (6 bases). V gave up 5 bases and J gave up 4 bases, with 11 bases separating them. Germline CDR1 and CDR2: MNHNS and SASEGT. The CDR3 totals 14 residues. The CDR3 reads CASSPLEGTGELFF. The CDR3 nucleotides read TGTGCCAGCAGTCCTTTGGAGGGCACCGGGGAGCTGTTTTTT.

The chain carries TRBV14 and TRBJ2-5; tentatively, D is TRBD2 (5 bases). Germline values: CDR1 SGHDN, CDR2 FVKESK. Between the trimmed V and J ends, which lost 6 bases and 5 bases, there was a span of 16 bases. This CDR3 has 14 amino acids. DNA for the CDR3: TGTGCCAGCAGTCAATTTCCGAGGAGGGAGACCCAGTACTTC. Translating gives CASSQFPRRETQYF. Full variable domain (missing parts from reference TRBV14 and TRBJ2-5): EAGVTQFPSHSVIEKGQTVTLRCDPISGHDNLYWYRRVMGKEIKFLLHFVKESKQDESGMPNNRFLAERTGGTYSTLKVQPAELEDSGVYFCASSQFPRRETQYFGPGTRLLVL.

This clonotype was seen a handful of times. V gene TRBV9 combines with J gene TRBJ2-7, with 9 bases lining up with TRBD1. V trimming: 3 bases; J trimming: 4 bases; junction bases outside the gene matches: 8. Per germline, CDR1 SGDLS and CDR2 YYNGEE. This CDR3 is built from 15 residues. CDR3 loop: CASSAQGQGRYEQYF. The CDR3 DNA reads as TGTGCCAGCAGCGCCCAAGGACAGGGGAGGTACGAGCAGTACTTC. Based on the CDR3 plus reference TRBV9 and TRBJ2-7, the full variable domain is DSGVTQTPKHLITATGQRVTLRCSPRSGDLSVYWYQQSLDQGLQFLIQYYNGEERAKGNILERFSAQQFPDLHSELNLSSLELGDSALYFCASSAQGQGRYEQYFGPGTRLTVT.

The J gene is TRBJ1-1, the V gene TRBV18; perhaps TRBD1 as D (5 bases). Between the trimmed V and J ends, which lost 4 bases and 2 bases, there was a span of 17 bases. This CDR3 spans 16 amino acids. Per the germline V gene, CDR1 is KGHSH and CDR2 is LQKENI. DNA for the CDR3: TGTGCCAGCTCACTATCCGGGGCCCGATATAACACTGAAGCTTTCTTT. Encoded protein: CASSLSGARYNTEAFF.

The gene calls are TRBV7-6 and TRBJ2-3; a weak D match, TRBD1 (6 bases). Deletions cut 3 bases from V and 0 bases from J, with 10 bases between. This CDR3 is 15 amino acids long. The V gene's germline CDR1 is SGHVS and CDR2 FNYEAQ. The CDR3 protein is CASSFQQGSTDTQYF. CDR3 in DNA: TGTGCCAGCAGCTTCCAACAGGGTAGCACAGATACGCAGTATTTT.

The chain couples TRBV12-3 or TRBV12-4 to TRBJ2-7; TRBD1 or TRBD2 may be the D gene (5 bases each). Trimming cost V 5 bases and J 2 bases, with 16 bases left between them. The CDR3 is 15 residues long. CDR3 in amino acids: CASSAGPGTAYEQYF. The CDR3 DNA follows: TGTGCCAGCAGTGCCGGACCCGGGACCGCCTACGAGCAGTACTTC.